The clone carrying this T cell receptor (beta chain) was detected only once. The protocol was immunoSEQ multiplex PCR, while the TCRdb copy is restricted to in-frame clones and leaves out a portion. The table includes about 62,000 clones, 85% detected once. The CDR3 contains 13 residues. With 0 bases removed from V and 7 bases from J, the gap between germline ends came to 7 bases. Germline values: CDR1 SGHAT, CDR2 FQDESV (reference sequence). The record originates from a study of OX40 agonist ivuxolimab in advanced cancers. Looking at the study overall: Cohort: around 83% men, mean age about 60, aged roughly 20 to 79.

The TCR originated in an adult with an advanced solid tumor such as melanoma, head and neck, liver or kidney cancer. The specimen was CD4+ or CD8+ T cells sorted from blood, collected in a trial of the OX40 agonist ivuxolimab. The chain is built from TRBV11-1 and TRBJ2-4, with D maybe TRBD1 (6 bases). The chain's CDR3 is CASSLAQGNIQYF. The DNA of the CDR3 is TGTGCCAGCAGCTTAGCACAGGGTAACATTCAGTACTTC.